This T cell receptor (beta chain) was found in a study of molecular identifiers for immune sequencing clone quantification. Study conclusions and caveats: One cell's worth of spiked Jurkat TCR RNA was reportedly detectable among approximately 1 million naive cells.

Bulk TCR library preparation followed previously described methods with listed TCR primers. One entry per CDR3 protein, called by TCRdb with MiXCR from the PCR reads. Altogether about 510,000 distinct CDR3 sequences are present, 25% being singletons, with the ten largest covering under 0.85%. Worth noting for this clonotype: The antigen remains unidentified.

With 10%, 30% or 50% of RNA, roughly 17,000 to 1,000,000 naive CD8 T cells were sequenced. The authors sorted naive CD8 T cells as CD8+CD4-CCR7+CD45RA+. J was trimmed by 0 bases and V by 5 bases; bases with no gene match: 12. CDR3 length: 20 amino acids. Sequencing was carried out using naive CD8+ T cells from blood, with Jurkat cell RNA spiked in. Specified subset: FACS-sorted CD8+CD4-CCR7+CD45RA+ naive T cells. The TCR comes from a human donor in good health. Some libraries in this study had Jurkat cell RNA spiked in. The chain is built from TRBV12-3 or TRBV12-4 and TRBJ2-1, with 14 positions matching TRBD2. CDR3 bases: TGTGCCAGCAGTGTCCAAGGGACAGGGACTAGCGGGGGCTCCTACAATGAGCAGTTCTTC. Translating it yields CASSVQGTGTSGGSYNEQFF.